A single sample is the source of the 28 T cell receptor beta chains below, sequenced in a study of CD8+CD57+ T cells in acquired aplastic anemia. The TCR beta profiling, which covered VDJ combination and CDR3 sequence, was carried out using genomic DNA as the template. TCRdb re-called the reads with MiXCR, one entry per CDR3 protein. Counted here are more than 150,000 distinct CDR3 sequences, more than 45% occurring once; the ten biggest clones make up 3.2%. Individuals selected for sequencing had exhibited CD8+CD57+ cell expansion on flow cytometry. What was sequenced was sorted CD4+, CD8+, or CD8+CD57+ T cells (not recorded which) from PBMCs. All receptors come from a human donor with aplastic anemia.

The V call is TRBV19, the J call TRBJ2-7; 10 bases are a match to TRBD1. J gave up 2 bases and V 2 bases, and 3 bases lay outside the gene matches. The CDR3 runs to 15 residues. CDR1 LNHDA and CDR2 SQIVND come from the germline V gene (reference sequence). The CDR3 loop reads CASSIRTGGTYEQYF. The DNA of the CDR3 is TGTGCCAGTAGTATAAGGACAGGGGGAACCTACGAGCAGTACTTC.

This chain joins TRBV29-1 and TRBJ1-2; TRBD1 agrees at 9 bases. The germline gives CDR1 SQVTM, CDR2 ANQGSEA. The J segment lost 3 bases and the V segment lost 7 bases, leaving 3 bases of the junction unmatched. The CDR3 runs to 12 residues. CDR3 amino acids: CSGGQGDYGYTF. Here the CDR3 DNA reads TGCAGCGGGGGACAGGGTGACTATGGCTACACCTTC.

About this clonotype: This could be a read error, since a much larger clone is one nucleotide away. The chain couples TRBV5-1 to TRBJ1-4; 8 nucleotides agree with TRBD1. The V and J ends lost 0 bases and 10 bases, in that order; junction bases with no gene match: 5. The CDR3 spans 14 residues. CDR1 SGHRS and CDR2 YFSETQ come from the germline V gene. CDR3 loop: CASSLGQGKGKLFF. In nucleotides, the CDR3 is TGCGCCAGCAGCTTGGGACAGGGGAAGGGAAAACTGTTTTTT.

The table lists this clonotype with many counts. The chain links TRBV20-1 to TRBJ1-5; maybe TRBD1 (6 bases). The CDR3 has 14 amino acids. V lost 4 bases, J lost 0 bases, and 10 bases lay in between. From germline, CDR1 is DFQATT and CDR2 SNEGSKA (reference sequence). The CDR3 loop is CSATTGYSNQPQHF. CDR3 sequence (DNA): TGCAGTGCTACGACAGGTTATAGCAATCAGCCCCAGCATTTT.

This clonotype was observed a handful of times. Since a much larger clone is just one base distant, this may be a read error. CDR3 coding DNA: TGTGCCAGCAGCTTAGGGCAGCCCTACAATGAGCAGTACTTC. Amino acid sequence: CASSLGQPYNEQYF. The chain recombines TRBV7-9 with TRBJ2-7; D not certain. V gave up 1 base and J gave up 7 bases, with 14 bases separating them. The CDR3 spans 14 residues. Germline values: CDR1 SEHNR, CDR2 FQNEAQ (reference sequence).

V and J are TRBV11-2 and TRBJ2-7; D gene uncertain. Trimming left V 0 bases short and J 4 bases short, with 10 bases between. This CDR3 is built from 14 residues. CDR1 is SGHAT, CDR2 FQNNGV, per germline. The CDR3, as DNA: TGTGCCAGCAGCTTAGATCAAGGTTTTTACGAGCAGTACTTC. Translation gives CASSLDQGFYEQYF.

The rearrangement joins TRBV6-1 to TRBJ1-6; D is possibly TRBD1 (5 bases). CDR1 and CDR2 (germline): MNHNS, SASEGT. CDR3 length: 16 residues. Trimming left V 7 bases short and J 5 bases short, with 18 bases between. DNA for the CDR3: TGTGCCAGCAATCCCTTAGGGACGCGGGATAATTCACCCCTCCACTTT. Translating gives CASNPLGTRDNSPLHF.

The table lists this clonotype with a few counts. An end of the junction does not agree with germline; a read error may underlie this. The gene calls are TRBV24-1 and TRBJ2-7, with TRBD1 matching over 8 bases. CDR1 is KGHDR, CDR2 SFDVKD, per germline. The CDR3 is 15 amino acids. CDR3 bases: TGTGCCATCAGTGAGTCGCGACTGACAGGGGACGAGCAGTACTTC. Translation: CAISESRLTGDEQYF.

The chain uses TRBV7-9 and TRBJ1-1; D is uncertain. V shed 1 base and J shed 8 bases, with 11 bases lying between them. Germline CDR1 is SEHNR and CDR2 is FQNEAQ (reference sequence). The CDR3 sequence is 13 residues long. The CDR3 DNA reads TGTGCCAGCAGCTTAGTGGGGATAGACGAAGCTTTCTTT. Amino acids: CASSLVGIDEAFF.

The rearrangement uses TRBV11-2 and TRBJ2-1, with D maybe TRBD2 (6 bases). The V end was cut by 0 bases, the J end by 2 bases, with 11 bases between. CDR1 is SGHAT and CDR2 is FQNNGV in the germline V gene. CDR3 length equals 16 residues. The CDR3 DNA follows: TGTGCCAGCAGCTTAGACAGGGCTAGCGCCTACAATGAGCAGTTCTTC. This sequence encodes CASSLDRASAYNEQFF.

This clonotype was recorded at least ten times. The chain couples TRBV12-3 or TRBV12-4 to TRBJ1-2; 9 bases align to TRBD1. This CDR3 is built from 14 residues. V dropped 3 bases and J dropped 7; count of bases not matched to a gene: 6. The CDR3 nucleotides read TGTGCCAGCAGTTTTACCGGGACAGGGTTTGGCTACACCTTC. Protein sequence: CASSFTGTGFGYTF.

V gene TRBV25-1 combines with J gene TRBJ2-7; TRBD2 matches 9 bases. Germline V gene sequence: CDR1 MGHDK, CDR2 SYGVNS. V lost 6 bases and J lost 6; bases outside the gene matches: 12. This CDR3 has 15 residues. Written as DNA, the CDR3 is TGTGCCAGCAGGGAACAGGGACTAGCTACCCCCGAGCAGTACTTC. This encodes CASREQGLATPEQYF.

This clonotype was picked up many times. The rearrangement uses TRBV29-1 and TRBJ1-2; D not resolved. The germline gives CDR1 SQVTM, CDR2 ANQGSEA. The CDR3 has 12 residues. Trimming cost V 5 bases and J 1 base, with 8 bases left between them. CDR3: CSVQPSNYGYTF. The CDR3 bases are TGCAGCGTTCAGCCTAGTAACTATGGCTACACCTTC. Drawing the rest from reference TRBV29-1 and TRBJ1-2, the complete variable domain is SAVISQKPSRDICQRGTSLTIQCQVDSQVTMMFWYRQQPGQSLTLIATANQGSEATYESGFVIDKFPISRPNLTFSTLTVSNMSPEDSSIYLCSVQPSNYGYTFGSGTRLTVV.

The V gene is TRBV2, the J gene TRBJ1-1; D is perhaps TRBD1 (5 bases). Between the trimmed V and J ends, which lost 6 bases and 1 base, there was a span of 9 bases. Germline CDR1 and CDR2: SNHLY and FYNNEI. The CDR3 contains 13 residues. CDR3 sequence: CASRFGGNTEAFF. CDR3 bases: TGTGCCAGCAGGTTCGGGGGGAACACTGAAGCTTTCTTT. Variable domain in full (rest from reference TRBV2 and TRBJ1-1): EPEVTQTPSHQVTQMGQEVILRCVPISNHLYFYWYRQILGQKVEFLVSFYNNEISEKSEIFDDQFSVERPDGSNFTLKIRSTKLEDSAMYFCASRFGGNTEAFFGQGTRLTVV.

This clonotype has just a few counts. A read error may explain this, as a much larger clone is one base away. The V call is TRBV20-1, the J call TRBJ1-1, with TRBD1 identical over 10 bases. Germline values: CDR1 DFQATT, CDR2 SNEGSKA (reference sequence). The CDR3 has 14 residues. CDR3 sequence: CSARRGTGDTEALF. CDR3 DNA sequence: TGCAGTGCTAGACGCGGGACAGGGGACACTGAAGCTCTCTTT.

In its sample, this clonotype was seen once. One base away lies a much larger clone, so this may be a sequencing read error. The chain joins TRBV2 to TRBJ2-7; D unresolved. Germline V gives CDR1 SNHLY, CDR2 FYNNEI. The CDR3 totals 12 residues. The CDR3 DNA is TGTGCCAGCAGACAATCGACCTACAAGCAGTACTTC. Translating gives CASRQSTYKQYF.

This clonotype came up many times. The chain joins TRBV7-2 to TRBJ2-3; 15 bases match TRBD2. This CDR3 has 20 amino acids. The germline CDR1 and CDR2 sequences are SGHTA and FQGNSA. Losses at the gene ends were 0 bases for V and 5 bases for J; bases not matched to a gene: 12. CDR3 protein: CASSLALGLAGGGVGDTQYF. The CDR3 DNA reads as TGTGCCAGCAGCTTAGCGTTGGGACTAGCGGGAGGCGGGGTCGGAGATACGCAGTATTTT.

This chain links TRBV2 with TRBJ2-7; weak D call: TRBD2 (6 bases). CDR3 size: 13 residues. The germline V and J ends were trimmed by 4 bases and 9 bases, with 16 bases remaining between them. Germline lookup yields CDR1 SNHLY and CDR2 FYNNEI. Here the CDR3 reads CASSAMGGKGQYV. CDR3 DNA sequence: TGTGCCAGCAGTGCTATGGGGGGAAAGGGGCAGTACGTC.

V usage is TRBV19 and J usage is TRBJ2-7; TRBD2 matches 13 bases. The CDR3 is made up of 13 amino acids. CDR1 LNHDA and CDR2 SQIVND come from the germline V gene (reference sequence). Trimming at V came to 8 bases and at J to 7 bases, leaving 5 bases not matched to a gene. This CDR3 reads CASGLAGVGEQYV. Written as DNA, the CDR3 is TGTGCCAGTGGACTAGCGGGAGTTGGTGAGCAGTACGTC.

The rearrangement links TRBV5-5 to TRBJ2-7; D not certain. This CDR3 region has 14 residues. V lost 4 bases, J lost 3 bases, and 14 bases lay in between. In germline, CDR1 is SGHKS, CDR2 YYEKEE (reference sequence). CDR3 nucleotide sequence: TGTGCCAGCAGCGCTCGGGCTTTCCTCTACGAGCAGTACTTC. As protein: CASSARAFLYEQYF.

CDR3 in amino acids: CASRGNSGNTIYF. CDR3 bases: TGTGCCAGCCGAGGTAACTCTGGAAACACCATATATTTT. The chain is built from TRBV19 and TRBJ1-3; D uncertain. Germline V gene sequence: CDR1 LNHDA, CDR2 SQIVND (reference sequence). V lost 9 bases, J lost 0 bases, and 9 bases lay in between. The CDR3 spans 13 residues. Combining the CDR3 with reference TRBV19 and TRBJ1-3 gives the whole variable domain DGGITQSPKYLFRKEGQNVTLSCEQNLNHDAMYWYRQDPGQGLRLIYYSQIVNDFQKGDIAEGYSVSREKKESFPLTVTSAQKNPTAFYLCASRGNSGNTIYFGEGSWLTVV.

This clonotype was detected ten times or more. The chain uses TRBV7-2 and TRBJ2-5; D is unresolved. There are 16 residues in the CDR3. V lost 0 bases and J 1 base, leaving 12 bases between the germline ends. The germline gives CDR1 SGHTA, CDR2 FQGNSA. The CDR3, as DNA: TGTGCCAGCAGCTTAGCGGGTCTGGCGGTCCAAGAGACCCAGTACTTC. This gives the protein CASSLAGLAVQETQYF.

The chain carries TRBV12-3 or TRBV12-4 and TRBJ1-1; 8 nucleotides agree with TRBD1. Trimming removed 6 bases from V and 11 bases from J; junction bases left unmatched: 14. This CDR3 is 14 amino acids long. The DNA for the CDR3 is TGTGCCAGCAGACCCGGGACAGGAACCAGTCTCGCTTTCTTT. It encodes CASRPGTGTSLAFF.

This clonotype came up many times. The CDR3 here is CASSEYTGYYGYTF. The CDR3 coding sequence is TGTGCCAGCAGTGAATATACGGGTTACTATGGCTACACCTTC. J is TRBJ1-2 and V is TRBV25-1; D is uncertain. In germline, CDR1 is MGHDK, CDR2 SYGVNS. The CDR3 loop spans 14 amino acids. Trimming stripped 0 bases from V and 3 bases from J, with 8 bases between.

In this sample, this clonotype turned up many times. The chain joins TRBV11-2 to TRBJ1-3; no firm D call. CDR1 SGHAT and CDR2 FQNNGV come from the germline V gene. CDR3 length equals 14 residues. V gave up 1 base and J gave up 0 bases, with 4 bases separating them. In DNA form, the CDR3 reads TGTGCCAGCAGCTTAGGACTCTCTGGAAACACCATATATTTT. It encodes CASSLGLSGNTIYF. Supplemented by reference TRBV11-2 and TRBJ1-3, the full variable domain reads EAGVAQSPRYKIIEKRQSVAFWCNPISGHATLYWYQQILGQGPKLLIQFQNNGVVDDSQLPKDRFSAERLKGVDSTLKIQPAKLEDSAVYLCASSLGLSGNTIYFGEGSWLTVV.

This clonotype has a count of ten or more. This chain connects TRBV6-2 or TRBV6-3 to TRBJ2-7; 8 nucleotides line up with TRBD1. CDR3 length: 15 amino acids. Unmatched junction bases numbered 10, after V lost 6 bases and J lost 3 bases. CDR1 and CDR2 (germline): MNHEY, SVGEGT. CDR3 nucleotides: TGTGCCAGCAGCCCCGGACAGGGTAAGAACTACGAGCAGTACGTC. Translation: CASSPGQGKNYEQYV.

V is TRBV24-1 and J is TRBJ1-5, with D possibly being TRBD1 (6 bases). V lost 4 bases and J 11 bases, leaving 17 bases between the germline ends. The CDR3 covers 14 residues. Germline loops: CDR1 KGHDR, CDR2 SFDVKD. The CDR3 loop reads CATSEKQGVGTQHF. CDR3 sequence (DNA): TGTGCCACCAGTGAAAAACAGGGAGTGGGGACCCAGCATTTT.

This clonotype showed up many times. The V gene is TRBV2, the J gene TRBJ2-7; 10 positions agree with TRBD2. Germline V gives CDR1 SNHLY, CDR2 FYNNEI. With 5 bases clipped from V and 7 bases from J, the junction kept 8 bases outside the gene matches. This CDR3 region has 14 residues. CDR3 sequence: CASSILAGVGEQYV. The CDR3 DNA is TGTGCCAGCAGTATTCTAGCGGGAGTAGGAGAGCAGTACGTC.